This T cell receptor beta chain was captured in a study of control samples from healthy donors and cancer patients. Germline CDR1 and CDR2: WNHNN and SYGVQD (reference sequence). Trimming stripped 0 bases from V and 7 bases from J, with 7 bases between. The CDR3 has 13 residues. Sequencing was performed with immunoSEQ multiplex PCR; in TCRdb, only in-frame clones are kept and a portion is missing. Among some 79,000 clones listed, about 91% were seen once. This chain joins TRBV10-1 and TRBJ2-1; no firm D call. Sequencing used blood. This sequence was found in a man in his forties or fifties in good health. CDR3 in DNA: TGCGCCAGCAGTGAGTCTGGGTTAAATGAGCAGTTCTTC. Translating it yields CASSESGLNEQFF.